This is a list of T cell receptor beta chains from one sample in a study of long-term antiretroviral therapy in people with HIV. Clones were read by immunoSEQ multiplex PCR, and TCRdb kept only the in-frame ones, dropping some. Counted here are 30,000 to 40,000 clones, 83% occurring once; the ten biggest clones make up 7.9%. Sequencing used unsorted PBMCs, obtained 0.4 years before starting antiretroviral therapy. Receptors were obtained from a man younger than 35 with HIV. Each CDR3 is given with its conserved first and last residue.

j_gene,v_gene,CDR3aa
TRBJ1-1,TRBV6-5,CASSAGTATEAFF
TRBJ1-1,TRBV14,CASSQGFRAEAFF
TRBJ2-3,TRBV27,CASSSRTRMSTDTQYF
TRBJ1-1,TRBV19,CASSIGGTFEAFF
TRBJ2-2,TRBV28,CASTEGGLTGELFF
TRBJ2-7,TRBV10-3,CAISAPDRTYEQYF
TRBJ1-2,TRBV5-1,CASSRDPGHFLYGYTF
TRBJ1-3,TRBV6-6,CASSYGEEGNTIYF
TRBJ1-4,TRBV30,CACTRQGNEKLFF
TRBJ1-1,TRBV30,CAWTWSRWGWGTEAFF
TRBJ2-7,TRBV14,CASSPGTGISVYEQYF
TRBJ1-1,TRBV4-1,CASSQETGSTEAFF
TRBJ2-1,TRBV19,CASSIIVGTGEDNEQFF
TRBJ2-7,TRBV5-5,CASSLDVAPVYEQYF
TRBJ2-7,TRBV12-2,CASRLALLWDRGIGRYEQYF
TRBJ1-4,TRBV6-1,CASSAYLQGRVF
TRBJ2-3,TRBV6-1,CASSERGLSSLADTQYF
TRBJ2-3,TRBV5-4,CASSLEDTQYF
TRBJ1-4,TRBV30,CAWSELINEKLFF
TRBJ2-7,TRBV10-3,CAIRGEYEQYF
TRBJ2-1,TRBV30,CAWSSGVYNEQFF
TRBJ2-7,TRBV4-2,CASSQDLVYEQYF
TRBJ1-3,TRBV7-8,CASSLVPVQGVRNTIYF
TRBJ1-4,TRBV4-1,CASSQAFVGKLFF
TRBJ1-2,TRBV2,CASRTQGIYGYTF